This record covers a single T cell receptor (beta chain). This CDR3 is 14 amino acids long. The germline V gene has CDR1 LNHNV and CDR2 YYDKDF (reference sequence). V was shortened by 0 bases and J by 9 bases, with 12 bases between the two germline ends. TCRdb reprocessed the 5' RACE reads with MiXCR, giving one entry per CDR3 protein. Counted here are fewer than 100,000 distinct CDR3 sequences, 12% occurring once; the ten biggest clones make up about 3.5%. This entry comes from a study of early T cells in non-severe SARS-CoV-2 infection. V and J are TRBV15 and TRBJ2-1; D is undetermined. This receptor was taken from an adult who was a healthcare worker with PCR-confirmed SARS-CoV-2 infection or an uninfected control (not recorded which). Sequenced material: whole blood. CDR3 residues: CATSRDEARVEQFF. The CDR3 DNA is TGTGCCACCAGCAGAGATGAAGCTAGGGTTGAGCAGTTCTTC.